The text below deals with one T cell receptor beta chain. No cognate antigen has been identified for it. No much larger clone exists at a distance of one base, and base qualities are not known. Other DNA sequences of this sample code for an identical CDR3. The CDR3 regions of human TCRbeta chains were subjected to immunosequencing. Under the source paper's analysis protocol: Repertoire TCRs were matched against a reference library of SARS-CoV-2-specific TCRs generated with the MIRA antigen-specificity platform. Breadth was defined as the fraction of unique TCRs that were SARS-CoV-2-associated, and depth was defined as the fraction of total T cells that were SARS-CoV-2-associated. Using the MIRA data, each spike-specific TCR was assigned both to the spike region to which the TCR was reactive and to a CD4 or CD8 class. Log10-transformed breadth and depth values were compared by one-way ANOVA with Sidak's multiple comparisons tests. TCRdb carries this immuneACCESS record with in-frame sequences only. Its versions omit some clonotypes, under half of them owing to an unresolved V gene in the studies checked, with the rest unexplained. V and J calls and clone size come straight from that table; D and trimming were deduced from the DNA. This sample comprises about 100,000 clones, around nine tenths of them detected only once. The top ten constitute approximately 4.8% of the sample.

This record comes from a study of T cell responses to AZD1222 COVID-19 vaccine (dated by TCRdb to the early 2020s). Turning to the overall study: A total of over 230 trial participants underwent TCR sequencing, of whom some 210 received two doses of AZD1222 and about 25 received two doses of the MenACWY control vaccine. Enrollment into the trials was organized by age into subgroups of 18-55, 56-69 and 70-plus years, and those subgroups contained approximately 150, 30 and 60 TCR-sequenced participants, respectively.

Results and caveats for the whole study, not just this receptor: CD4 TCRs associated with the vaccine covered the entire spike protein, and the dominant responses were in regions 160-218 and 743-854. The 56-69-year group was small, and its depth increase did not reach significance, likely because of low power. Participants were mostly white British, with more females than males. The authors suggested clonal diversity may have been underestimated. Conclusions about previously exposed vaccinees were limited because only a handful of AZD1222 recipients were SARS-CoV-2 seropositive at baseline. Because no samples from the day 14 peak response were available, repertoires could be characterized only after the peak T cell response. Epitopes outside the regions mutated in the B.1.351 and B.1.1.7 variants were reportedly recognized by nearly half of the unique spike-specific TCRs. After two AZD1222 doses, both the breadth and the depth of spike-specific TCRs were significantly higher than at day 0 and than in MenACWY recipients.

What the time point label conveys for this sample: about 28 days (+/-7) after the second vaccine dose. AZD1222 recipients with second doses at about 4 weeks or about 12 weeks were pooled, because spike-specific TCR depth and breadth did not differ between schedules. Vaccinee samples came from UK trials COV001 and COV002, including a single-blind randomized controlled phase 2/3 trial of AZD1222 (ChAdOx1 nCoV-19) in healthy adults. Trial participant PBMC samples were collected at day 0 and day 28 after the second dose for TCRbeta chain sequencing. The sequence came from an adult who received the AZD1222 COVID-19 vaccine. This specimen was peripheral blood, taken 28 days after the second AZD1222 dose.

CDR3 region: CASSLLGSGANVLTF. Here is the DNA: TGTGCCAGCAGCTTATTGGGCTCTGGGGCCAACGTCCTGACTTTC. Recombination linked TRBV7-9 to TRBJ2-6; the D gene is not confidently resolved. From a lookup of the germline V gene (reference sequence), CDR1 and CDR2 are SEHNR and FQNEAQ. Measured from the cysteine to the phenylalanine, the CDR3 is 15 residues long. The sequence is cut down to CDR3 DNA, 45 bases in frame from base 1. V is shortened by 2 bases, J by 0 bases, and the region joining them spans 5 bases.